This T cell receptor beta chain is drawn from a study of a mutant IDH1 vaccine in newly diagnosed glioma. Study overall: Patients received eight vaccinations in weeks 1, 3, 5, 7, 11, 15, 19, 23. Vaccines were begun 4-6 weeks after radiotherapy alone, or with temozolomide cycles. Patients arrived already treated with radiotherapy, temozolomide, or both, most having had both. General study results and limits: There seemed to be no relation between pseudoprogression and changes in top peripheral T cell clonotypes.

Time point here: week 23, last vaccination. Alongside topical imiquimod, each dose of vaccine comprised 300 ug of mutant IDH1 20-mer peptide. The repertoire was sequenced with immunoSEQ multiplex PCR; TCRdb's copy has only in-frame clones and lacks some. The table records roughly 52,000 clones, 80% of them present only once. Turning to this clone: Its cognate antigen is unknown.

CDR3 length: 14 amino acids. The ends lost 5 bases at V and 5 bases at J; junction bases unmatched: 6. Germline values: CDR1 LNHDA, CDR2 SQIVND (reference sequence). The gene calls are TRBV19 and TRBJ1-5; 7 nucleotides line up with TRBD1. The sample consisted of PBMCs, taken from a glioma patient whose treatment included an IDH1 peptide vaccine. The sequence was collected from a man aged 35-49 years with glioma. The CDR3 coding sequence is TGTGCCAGTAGTGATCGACAGGGCGATCAGCCCCAGCATTTT. Translating gives CASSDRQGDQPQHF.